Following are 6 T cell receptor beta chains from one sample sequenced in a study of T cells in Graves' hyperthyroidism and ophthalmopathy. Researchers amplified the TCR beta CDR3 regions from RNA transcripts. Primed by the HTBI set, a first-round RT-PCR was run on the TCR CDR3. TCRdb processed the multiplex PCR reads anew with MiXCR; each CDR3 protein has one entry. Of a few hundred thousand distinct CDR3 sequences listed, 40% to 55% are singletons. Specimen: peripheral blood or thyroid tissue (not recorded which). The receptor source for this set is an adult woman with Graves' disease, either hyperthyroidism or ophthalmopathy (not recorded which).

In DNA, the CDR3 is TGCAGTGCTTCATTCGCTAACACTGAAGCTTTCTTT. This gives the protein CSASFANTEAFF. This chain uses TRBV20-1 with TRBJ1-1; no firm D call. V lost 5 bases and J lost 2, with 9 bases in between. Germline CDR1 is DFQATT and CDR2 is SNEGSKA (reference sequence). The CDR3 sequence is 12 residues long.

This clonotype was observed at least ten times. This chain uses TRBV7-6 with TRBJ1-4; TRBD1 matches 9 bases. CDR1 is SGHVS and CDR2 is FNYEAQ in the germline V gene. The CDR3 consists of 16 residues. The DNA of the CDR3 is TGTGCGCGAGGGGGGACAGGGCCAGTTATAGGGGAAAAACTGTTTTTT. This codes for CARGGTGPVIGEKLFF. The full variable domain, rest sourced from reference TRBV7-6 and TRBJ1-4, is GAGVSQSPRYKVTKRGQDVALRCDPISGHVSLYWYRQALGQGPEFLTYFNYEAQQDKSGLPNDRFSAERPEGSISTLTIQRTEQRDSAMYRCARGGTGPVIGEKLFFGSGTQLSVL.

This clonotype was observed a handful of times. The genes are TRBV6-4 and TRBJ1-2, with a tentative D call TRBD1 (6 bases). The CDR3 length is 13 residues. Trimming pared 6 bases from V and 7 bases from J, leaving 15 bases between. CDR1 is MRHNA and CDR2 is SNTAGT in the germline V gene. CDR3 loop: CASRATGGVGYTF. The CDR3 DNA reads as TGTGCCAGCAGGGCGACAGGAGGGGTTGGCTACACCTTC.

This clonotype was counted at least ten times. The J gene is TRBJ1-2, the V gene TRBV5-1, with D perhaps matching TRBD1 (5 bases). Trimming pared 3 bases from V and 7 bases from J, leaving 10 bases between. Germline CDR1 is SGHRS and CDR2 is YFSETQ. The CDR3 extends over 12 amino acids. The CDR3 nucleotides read TGCGCCAGCAGCTATATGGGGGTTGGCTACACCTTC. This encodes CASSYMGVGYTF.

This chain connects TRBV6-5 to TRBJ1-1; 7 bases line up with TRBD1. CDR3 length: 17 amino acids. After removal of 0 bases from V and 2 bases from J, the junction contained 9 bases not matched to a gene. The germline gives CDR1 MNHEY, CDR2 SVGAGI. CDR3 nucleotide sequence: TGTGCCAGCAGTTACTCGAGGCAGGGGGTATCCAACACTGAAGCTTTCTTT. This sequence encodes CASSYSRQGVSNTEAFF.

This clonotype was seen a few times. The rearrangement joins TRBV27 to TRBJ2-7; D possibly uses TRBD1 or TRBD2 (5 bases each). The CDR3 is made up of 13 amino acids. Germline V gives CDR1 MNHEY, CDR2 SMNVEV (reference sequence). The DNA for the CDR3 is TGTGTTCAGCCCGGGACGGAGAACTACGAGCAGTACTTC. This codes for CVQPGTENYEQYF.